This entry concerns a single T cell receptor (beta chain). The antigen is not known. The entry originates in a study of cytomegalovirus exposure and HLA in healthy donors. Turning to the study itself: Clustering assigned about four fifths of the approximately 400 genotyped donors to the Caucasian-associated ancestry cluster. Findings of the study overall: In a later analysis, parvovirus B19, influenza, CMV and Epstein-Barr virus appeared linked to several top co-occurrence clusters. Reportedly, a later analysis found an Asian-associated ancestry cluster had fewer N-insertions than the roughly 700-donor mean.

The CDR3 covers 15 residues. The germline CDR1 and CDR2 sequences are SGHTS and YDEGEE. The ends lost 3 bases at V and 7 bases at J; junction bases unmatched: 2. PCR amplification relied on 60 Vbeta primers (plus 13 Jbeta primers). The table came from immunoSEQ multiplex PCR; TCRdb's copy has only in-frame clones and leaves some out. The table records about 160,000 clones, around 78% of them present only once. This clonotype originated in a woman aged 40 to 50 in good health and CMV-seronegative. The specimen sequenced was PBMCs. J is TRBJ2-1 and V is TRBV5-8; 15 bases line up with TRBD2. In DNA, the CDR3 is TGTGCCAGCAGCTCCGGGACTAGCGGGGGGAATGAGCAGTTCTTC. It specifies CASSSGTSGGNEQFF.